This TCR beta chain emerged from a study of Graves' ophthalmopathy and Graves' hyperthyroidism. This clonotype was recorded at least ten times. Amplification from RNA transcripts yielded the TCR beta CDR3 regions. After a first-round RT-PCR with HTBI primers, a second-round multiplex PCR was run. TCRdb independently ran MiXCR on the multiplex PCR reads; one entry per CDR3 protein. This sample has about 590,000 distinct CDR3 sequences, with under 45% found just once. The V gene's germline CDR1 is SGHAT and CDR2 FQNNGV. The CDR3 loop spans 12 amino acids. V dropped 5 bases and J dropped 8 bases, with 9 bases sitting between them.

Sequenced input: peripheral blood or thyroid tissue (not recorded which). The clonotype comes from an adult man with Graves' hyperthyroidism. V usage is TRBV11-2 and J usage is TRBJ1-4; D ambiguous. CDR3 sequence (DNA): TGTGCCAGCAGCCTCGATTTAGAAAAACTGTTTTTT. Amino acid sequence: CASSLDLEKLFF. The full variable domain, in which reference TRBV11-2 and TRBJ1-4 provide the parts outside the CDR3, is EAGVAQSPRYKIIEKRQSVAFWCNPISGHATLYWYQQILGQGPKLLIQFQNNGVVDDSQLPKDRFSAERLKGVDSTLKIQPAKLEDSAVYLCASSLDLEKLFFGSGTQLSVL.